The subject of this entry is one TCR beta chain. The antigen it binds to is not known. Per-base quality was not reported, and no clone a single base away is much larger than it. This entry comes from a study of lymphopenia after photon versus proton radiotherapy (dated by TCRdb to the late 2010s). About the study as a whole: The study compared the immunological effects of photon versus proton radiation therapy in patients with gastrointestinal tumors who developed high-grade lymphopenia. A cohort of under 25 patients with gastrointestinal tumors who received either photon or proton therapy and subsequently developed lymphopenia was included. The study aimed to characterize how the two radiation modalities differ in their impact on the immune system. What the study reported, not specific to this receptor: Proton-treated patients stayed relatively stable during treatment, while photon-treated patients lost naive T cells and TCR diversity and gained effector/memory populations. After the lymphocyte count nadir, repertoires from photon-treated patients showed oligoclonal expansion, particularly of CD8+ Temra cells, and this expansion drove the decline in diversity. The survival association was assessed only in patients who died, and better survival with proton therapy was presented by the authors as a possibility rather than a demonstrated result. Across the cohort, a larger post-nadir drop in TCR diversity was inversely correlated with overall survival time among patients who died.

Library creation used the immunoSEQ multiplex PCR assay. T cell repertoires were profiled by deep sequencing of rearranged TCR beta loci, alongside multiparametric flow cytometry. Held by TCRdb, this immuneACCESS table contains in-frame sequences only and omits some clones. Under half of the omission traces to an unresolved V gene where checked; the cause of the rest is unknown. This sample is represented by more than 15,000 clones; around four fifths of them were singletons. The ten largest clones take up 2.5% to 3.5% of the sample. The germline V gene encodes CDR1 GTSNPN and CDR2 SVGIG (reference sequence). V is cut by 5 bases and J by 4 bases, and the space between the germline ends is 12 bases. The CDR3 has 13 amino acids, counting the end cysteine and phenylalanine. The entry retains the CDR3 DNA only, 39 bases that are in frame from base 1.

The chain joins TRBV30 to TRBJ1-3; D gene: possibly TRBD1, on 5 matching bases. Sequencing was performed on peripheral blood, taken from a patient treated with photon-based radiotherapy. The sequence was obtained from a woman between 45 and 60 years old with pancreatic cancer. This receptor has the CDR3 CAWGTEPGNTIYF. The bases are TGTGCCTGGGGGACGGAGCCCGGAAACACCATATATTTT.